This paragraph covers one T cell receptor beta chain sequence. The germline gives CDR1 DFQATT, CDR2 SNEGSKA (reference sequence). There are 11 residues in the CDR3. V was trimmed by 2 bases and J by 9 bases, leaving 8 bases between them. Profiled with immunoSEQ multiplex PCR; TCRdb holds only in-frame clones, not every one. Here the sample spans 65,000 to 80,000 clones, about 89% being singletons. This sample is part of a study of control samples from healthy donors and cancer patients. The sequenced sample was PBMCs. This receptor was obtained from a woman between 45 and 60 years old with colorectal cancer. The V and J genes are TRBV20-1 and TRBJ2-1; no firm D call. The CDR3 protein is CSARSVSEQFF. The CDR3 DNA reads TGCAGTGCTAGATCCGTATCTGAGCAGTTCTTC.